These 8 T cell receptor beta chains originate from one sample sequenced in a study of PD-L1 blockade in urothelial cancer. Assay: immunoSEQ multiplex PCR; the TCRdb copy retains only in-frame clones and omits some. The data contain roughly 42,000 clones, around 84% of them singletons. Sequenced here: PBMCs, sampled around atezolizumab (anti-PD-L1) treatment. These receptors originate from a man in his 70s with urothelial cancer.

Only one count was recorded for this clone. This rearrangement joins TRBV30 to TRBJ2-3, with no clear D. The germline CDR1 and CDR2 sequences are GTSNPN and SVGIG (reference sequence). The CDR3 is 11 residues long. Between the trimmed V and J ends, which lost 5 bases and 5 bases, there was a span of 8 bases. Here the CDR3 DNA reads TGTGCCTGGGCGCCAGGAGATACGCAGTATTTT. Translated, it gives CAWAPGDTQYF.

The V and J genes are TRBV7-6 and TRBJ2-3; no clear D gene. V dropped 6 bases and J dropped 4 bases, with 11 bases sitting between them. The CDR3 is 13 amino acids. Germline V gene sequence: CDR1 SGHVS, CDR2 FNYEAQ. In DNA, the CDR3 is TGTGCCAGCAGTTCTATCTCGTCAGATACGCAGTATTTT. This sequence encodes CASSSISSDTQYF.

V is TRBV5-1 and J is TRBJ2-7, with TRBD2 matching over 8 bases. V was pared by 4 bases and J by 2 bases, with 5 bases of the junction left unmatched. Germline CDR1 and CDR2: SGHRS and YFSETQ. CDR3 length: 14 residues. The CDR3 loop is CASSEAGGAYEQYF. CDR3 in DNA: TGCGCCAGCAGCGAGGCGGGGGGAGCCTACGAGCAGTACTTC.

This chain links TRBV5-8 with TRBJ1-3; 9 bases are a match to TRBD1. The length of the CDR3 is 16 residues. Germline CDR1 SGHTS, CDR2 YDEGEE. After removal of 3 bases from V and 2 bases from J, the junction contained 6 bases not matched to a gene. In DNA, the CDR3 is TGTGCCAGCAGCTATGTAGGGACAGGGACTGGAAACACCATATATTTT. This codes for CASSYVGTGTGNTIYF.

This chain connects TRBV6-5 to TRBJ2-7; D remains unclear. Trimming stripped 0 bases from V and 3 bases from J, with 9 bases between. The V gene's germline CDR1 is MNHEY and CDR2 SVGAGI. The CDR3 sequence is 14 residues long. CDR3 sequence reads: CASSYSLPGYEQYF. In nucleotides, the CDR3 is TGTGCCAGCAGTTACTCCCTGCCAGGCTACGAGCAGTACTTC.

The table lists this clone with a count of one. The V gene is TRBV5-1, the J gene TRBJ2-7; D not certain. Germline lookup yields CDR1 SGHRS and CDR2 YFSETQ. Trimming removed 1 base from V and 4 bases from J, with 15 bases in between. The CDR3 is 15 amino acids. This chain's CDR3 is CASSLNPGSNYEQYF. CDR3 DNA: TGCGCCAGCAGCTTGAATCCCGGGTCTAATTACGAGCAGTACTTC.

The rearrangement links TRBV19 to TRBJ2-2; TRBD2 agrees at 8 bases. The CDR3 runs to 14 residues. Per germline, CDR1 LNHDA and CDR2 SQIVND (reference sequence). J was trimmed by 8 bases and V by 3 bases; bases with no gene match: 5. CDR3 sequence reads: CASSIQRESGELFF. The CDR3 DNA reads as TGTGCCAGTAGTATCCAGCGGGAGTCTGGGGAGCTGTTTTTT. The full variable domain, in which reference TRBV19 and TRBJ2-2 provide the parts outside the CDR3, is DGGITQSPKYLFRKEGQNVTLSCEQNLNHDAMYWYRQDPGQGLRLIYYSQIVNDFQKGDIAEGYSVSREKKESFPLTVTSAQKNPTAFYLCASSIQRESGELFFGEGSRLTVL.

This clone showed up just a few times. The chain has TRBV14 and TRBJ2-7; 8 bases agree with TRBD1. Per germline, CDR1 SGHDN and CDR2 FVKESK. Losses at the gene ends were 4 bases for V and 2 bases for J; bases not matched to a gene: 4. CDR3 length: 14 amino acids. The CDR3 reads CASSPGQVTYEQYF. The CDR3, as DNA: TGTGCCAGCAGCCCGGGACAGGTAACCTACGAGCAGTACTTC.